One sample yielded the 2 T cell receptor beta chains listed below, sequenced in a study of OX40 agonist ivuxolimab in advanced cancers. Library preparation was by the immunoSEQ multiplex PCR assay. TCRdb stores this immuneACCESS table with in-frame sequences only. Part of the clones is absent; in the studies checked, under half of the shortfall reflects unresolved V genes, and no reason is known for the rest. This sample gives roughly 11,000 clones in total; roughly four fifths of them show up just once. The ten largest clones take up 10% of the sample. The sequencing used CD4+ or CD8+ T cells sorted from blood, collected in a trial of the OX40 agonist ivuxolimab. The receptors here all came from an adult with an advanced solid tumor such as melanoma, head and neck, liver or kidney cancer.

J is TRBJ2-1 and V is TRBV19; maybe TRBD2 (5 bases). The CDR3 covers 15 residues. Germline V gives CDR1 LNHDA, CDR2 SQIVND (reference sequence). V was pared by 2 bases and J by 2 bases, with 10 bases between. CDR3 region: CASSILGSAYNEQFF. In DNA form, the CDR3 reads TGTGCCAGTAGTATATTGGGTAGCGCCTACAATGAGCAGTTCTTC.

The V call is TRBV11-2, the J call TRBJ1-1, with D unclear. Germline V gene sequence: CDR1 SGHAT, CDR2 FQNNGV. The CDR3 is made up of 11 amino acids. The ends were cut back, 7 bases at V and 4 bases at J, with 7 bases in the middle. In DNA form, the CDR3 reads TGTGCCAGCAACAGTGGCACTGAAGCTTTCTTT. Protein product: CASNSGTEAFF. The full variable domain, in which reference TRBV11-2 and TRBJ1-1 provide the parts outside the CDR3, is EAGVAQSPRYKIIEKRQSVAFWCNPISGHATLYWYQQILGQGPKLLIQFQNNGVVDDSQLPKDRFSAERLKGVDSTLKIQPAKLEDSAVYLCASNSGTEAFFGQGTRLTVV.